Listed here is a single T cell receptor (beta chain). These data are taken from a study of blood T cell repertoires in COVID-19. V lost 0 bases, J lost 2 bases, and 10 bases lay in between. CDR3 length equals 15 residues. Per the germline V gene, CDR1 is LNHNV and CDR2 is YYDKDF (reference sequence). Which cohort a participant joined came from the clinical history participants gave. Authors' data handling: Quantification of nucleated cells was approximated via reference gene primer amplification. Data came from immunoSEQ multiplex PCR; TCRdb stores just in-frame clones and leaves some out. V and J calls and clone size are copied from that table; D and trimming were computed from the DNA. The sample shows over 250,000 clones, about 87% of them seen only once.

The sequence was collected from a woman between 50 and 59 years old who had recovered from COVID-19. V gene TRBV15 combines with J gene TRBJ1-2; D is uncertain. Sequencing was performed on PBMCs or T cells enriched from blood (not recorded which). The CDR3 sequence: CATSRETAQNYGYTF. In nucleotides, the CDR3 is TGTGCCACCAGCAGAGAAACAGCACAGAACTATGGCTACACCTTC.